This TCR beta chain comes out of a study of Tregs in tolerant kidney transplant recipients. The study, taken as a whole, reports: Tregs expanded with activated donor B cells seemed most donor-specific.

Only in-frame clones appear in the TCRdb table, and some are missing; sequencing was by immunoSEQ multiplex PCR. The table records 40,000 to 50,000 clones, less than 95% of them present only once. A remark on this clone: Antigen unknown. Other DNA sequences from this sample encode an identical CDR3 as well.

The sequence derives from a human donor in good health. Sequenced input: Tregs from blood.

CDR3 DNA sequence: TGTGCCAGCTCACTGACAGGGGGGGTCACTGAAGCTTTCTTT. Its protein product is CASSLTGGVTEAFF. The V call is TRBV18, the J call TRBJ1-1; 9 nucleotides line up with TRBD1. CDR3 length: 14 residues. V shed 4 bases and J 4 bases; nucleotides not matched to a gene: 4. Germline loops: CDR1 KGHSH, CDR2 LQKENI.